A single sample gave rise to the 14 T cell receptor beta chains below, sequenced in a study of cytomegalovirus exposure and HLA in healthy donors. The PCR ran on 60 Vbeta and 13 Jbeta primers. Clones were sequenced by immunoSEQ multiplex PCR, and TCRdb holds only the in-frame ones, with some missing. The table records around 160,000 clones, around 79% of them present only once. Sequencing was done on a sample of PBMCs. The receptor set was obtained from a man aged 35 to 55 in good health and CMV-seropositive.

This clone was detected only once. The V call is TRBV7-3, the J call TRBJ2-2; 7 nucleotides match TRBD2. The V gene's germline CDR1 is SGHTA and CDR2 FQGTGA. Trimming cost V 4 bases and J 0 bases; bases outside gene matches: 8. The CDR3 has 17 amino acids. CDR3 sequence: CASSSGASGTNTGELFF. The CDR3 region has the DNA TGTGCCAGCAGCTCCGGCGCTAGCGGAACGAACACCGGGGAGCTGTTTTTT.

The V gene is TRBV28, the J gene TRBJ1-2, with D perhaps TRBD1 (6 bases). The length of the CDR3 is 15 residues. Germline-derived CDR1 and CDR2 are MDHEN and SYDVKM. Trimming stripped 6 bases from V and 4 bases from J, with 18 bases between. The CDR3 here is CASSPRGRQVYGYTF. The CDR3 DNA is TGTGCCAGCAGCCCGCGGGGGCGTCAAGTCTATGGCTACACCTTC.

This chain uses TRBV5-8 with TRBJ1-2; possibly TRBD1 for D (5 bases). The CDR3 has 13 residues. V was shortened by 4 bases and J by 7 bases, with 14 bases between the two germline ends. Germline CDR1 is SGHTS and CDR2 is YDEGEE. CDR3 amino acids: CASSPLQGVGYTF. In nucleotides, the CDR3 is TGTGCCAGCAGCCCCCTCCAGGGCGTTGGCTACACCTTC. Full variable domain (missing parts from reference TRBV5-8 and TRBJ1-2): EAGVTQSPTHLIKTRGQQATLRCSPISGHTSVYWYQQALGLGLQFLLWYDEGEERNRGNFPPRFSGRQFPNYSSELNVNALELEDSALYLCASSPLQGVGYTFGSGTRLTVV.

The CDR3: CATSLEPSDTQYF. CDR3 nucleotide sequence: TGTGCCACCAGTCTTGAGCCGTCGGATACGCAGTATTTT. This chain links TRBV15 with TRBJ2-3; unclear D gene. Germline-derived CDR1 and CDR2 are LNHNV and YYDKDF (reference sequence). V dropped 6 bases and J dropped 6 bases, with 13 bases sitting between them. This CDR3 is built from 13 residues.

This clone was counted once. The chain combines TRBV28 with TRBJ2-5; D remains ambiguous. The DNA end lines up better with TRBJ2-7; the J call may be wrong. The length of the CDR3 is 14 residues. Germline V CDR1 and CDR2: MDHEN, SYDVKM. The CDR3 is CASSIVGDSYEQYF. The DNA of the CDR3 is TGTGCCAGCAGTATCGTCGGCGACTCTTACGAGCAGTACTTC.

A few counts support this clone. The chain uses TRBV13 and TRBJ2-3; possibly TRBD1 for D (6 bases). Germline assignment: CDR1 PRHDT and CDR2 FYEKMQ (reference sequence). The CDR3 is 15 residues long. V lost 5 bases to trimming and J lost 2 bases, with 14 bases between them. The CDR3, as DNA: TGTGCCAGCAGCCTCACAGGGTACGACACAGATACGCAGTATTTT. Translation: CASSLTGYDTDTQYF. Supplemented by reference TRBV13 and TRBJ2-3, the full variable domain reads AAGVIQSPRHLIKEKRETATLKCYPIPRHDTVYWYQQGPGQDPQFLISFYEKMQSDKGSIPDRFSAQQFSDYHSELNMSSLELGDSALYFCASSLTGYDTDTQYFGPGTRLTVL.

In regard to this clone: Distinct nucleotide sequences in the sample also encode this CDR3. CDR3 DNA sequence: TGTGCCAGCTCCCGGACAGGGGGATACGAGCAGTACTTC. Amino acids: CASSRTGGYEQYF. This chain connects TRBV18 to TRBJ2-7; 10 bases fit TRBD1. Trimming cost V 6 bases and J 4 bases; bases outside gene matches: 3. The CDR3 contains 13 residues. Germline assignment: CDR1 KGHSH and CDR2 LQKENI.

The chain has TRBV18 and TRBJ2-5, with a possible D match to TRBD1 (5 bases). The CDR3 is made up of 15 amino acids. Looked up from germline, CDR1 is KGHSH and CDR2 is LQKENI. V gave up 5 bases and J gave up 2 bases, with 15 bases separating them. CDR3 DNA sequence: TGTGCCAGCTCAACATATACAGGTGATCAAGAGACCCAGTACTTC. This sequence encodes CASSTYTGDQETQYF.

This clone came up a few times. The CDR3 loop is CAISGSPTGSYGYTF. The DNA of the CDR3 is TGTGCCATCAGTGGTTCCCCAACTGGTTCCTATGGCTACACCTTC. The rearrangement links TRBV10-3 to TRBJ1-2; D remains ambiguous. Germline values: CDR1 ENHRY, CDR2 SYGVKD. V lost 4 bases, J lost 4 bases, and 16 bases lay in between. This CDR3 comprises 15 residues.

This chain links TRBV2 with TRBJ2-2; no clear D gene. This CDR3 comprises 16 residues. Germline V gene lookup returns CDR1 SNHLY and CDR2 FYNNEI. V dropped 7 bases and J dropped 2 bases, with 17 bases sitting between them. The CDR3 here is CASTLDSTLNTGELFF. The CDR3 region has the DNA TGTGCCAGCACCCTTGACTCGACGTTAAACACCGGGGAGCTGTTTTTT.

The rearrangement joins TRBV6-1 to TRBJ1-2; D possibly corresponds to TRBD1 (5 bases). With 4 bases removed from V and 5 bases from J, the gap between germline ends came to 17 bases. CDR1 is MNHNS, CDR2 SASEGT, per germline. This CDR3 spans 15 amino acids. CDR3 region: CASSVRDGDYYGYTF. The CDR3 DNA follows: TGTGCCAGCAGTGTGCGGGATGGGGACTATTATGGCTACACCTTC.

The gene calls are TRBV29-1 and TRBJ2-7; possible D gene TRBD1, 6 bases. The V and J ends lost 4 bases and 4 bases respectively, with 14 bases between them. This CDR3 contains 13 residues. The V gene's germline CDR1 is SQVTM and CDR2 ANQGSEA. CDR3 DNA sequence: TGCAGCGTTGGTGGGGACACTTATTACGAGCAGTACTTC. It is translated as CSVGGDTYYEQYF.

The chain is built from TRBV5-4 and TRBJ2-1; 8 nucleotides line up with TRBD2. The ends lost 7 bases at V and 4 bases at J; junction bases unmatched: 4. The CDR3 totals 13 residues. CDR1 is SGHNT, CDR2 YYREEE, per germline (reference sequence). CDR3 loop: CASDLAGYNEQFF. DNA of the CDR3: TGTGCCAGCGACTTAGCGGGGTACAATGAGCAGTTCTTC.

The chain employs TRBV6-1 and TRBJ2-5, with TRBD2 matching 9 bases. Germline CDR1 is MNHNS and CDR2 is SASEGT. With V trimmed by 1 base and J by 5 bases, 5 bases remained unmatched. The CDR3 is 15 amino acids. The CDR3 DNA follows: TGTGCCAGCAGTGAAGGTAGGACTAGCGAGGAGACCCAGTACTTC. This encodes CASSEGRTSEETQYF.